Below, 18 T cell receptor beta chains from the same sample are listed, as sequenced in a study of identical twins. TCRdb redid the calling of the 5' RACE reads with MiXCR, one entry per CDR3 protein. The table has about 690,000 distinct CDR3 sequences, around 6.1% seen once. The sequenced sample was naive T cells sorted from blood. Every receptor here comes from a man aged 18 to 30 in good health.

The V gene is TRBV12-3 or TRBV12-4, the J gene TRBJ1-3, with D hard to call. Trimming cost V 8 bases and J 2 bases, with 7 bases left between them. This CDR3 contains 12 residues. The CDR3: CASASTGNTIYF. As DNA, the CDR3 is TGTGCCAGCGCATCTACTGGAAACACCATATATTTT.

This clonotype was found many times. This chain links TRBV12-3 or TRBV12-4 with TRBJ2-1; D uncertain. CDR3 length: 12 amino acids. Trimming stripped 6 bases from V and 8 bases from J, with 11 bases between. The CDR3 DNA reads as TGTGCCAGCAGCTGGAATAGGGATGAGCAGTTCTTC. Translated, it gives CASSWNRDEQFF.

A word on this clonotype: A read error is possible here, since a much larger clone lies one base away. Because the CDR3 is missing its conserved closing phenylalanine or tryptophan, this is likely a read error. The CDR3 is CASSRGGVGYGYTY. CDR3 coding DNA: TGTGCCAGCAGCCGCGGGGGCGTTGGATATGGCTACACCTAC. The chain links TRBV9 to TRBJ1-2, with D tentatively TRBD1 (6 bases). CDR1 is SGDLS and CDR2 is YYNGEE in the germline V gene. This CDR3 has 14 residues. V dropped 4 bases and J dropped 5 bases, with 15 bases sitting between them.

The rearrangement uses TRBV12-3 or TRBV12-4 and TRBJ2-7, with 8 positions matching TRBD1. Trimming removed 7 bases from V and 1 base from J; junction bases left unmatched: 9. This CDR3 has 15 amino acids. The CDR3 protein is CASNPFGTGSYEQYF. In DNA, the CDR3 is TGTGCCAGCAACCCCTTCGGGACAGGTTCCTACGAGCAGTACTTC.

This clonotype was counted many times. The CDR3 DNA reads TGTGCCATCAGTCGGGCCGTGGCGGACAATGAGCAGTTCTTC. Amino acids: CAISRAVADNEQFF. The chain couples TRBV10-3 to TRBJ2-1; D gene ambiguous. Between the trimmed V and J ends, which lost 5 bases and 5 bases, there was a span of 13 bases. The CDR3 totals 14 residues. Germline CDR1 and CDR2: ENHRY and SYGVKD.

This rearrangement joins TRBV5-1 to TRBJ2-2; D is perhaps TRBD2 (6 bases). Trimming pared 5 bases from V and 4 bases from J, leaving 15 bases between. The CDR3 runs 15 residues. Germline CDR1 SGHRS, CDR2 YFSETQ. The CDR3 loop is CASRSGRIGTGELFF. The CDR3 DNA reads TGCGCCAGCAGATCAGGGAGGATAGGCACCGGGGAGCTGTTTTTT.

Here the CDR3 reads CASSLGRDSPLHF. The CDR3 bases are TGCGCCAGCAGCTTGGGCCGAGATTCACCCCTCCACTTT. The chain links TRBV5-1 to TRBJ1-6, with no clear D. The CDR3 consists of 13 residues. V was shortened by 0 bases and J by 8 bases, with 6 bases between the two germline ends. Germline CDR1 reads SGHRS; CDR2 reads YFSETQ.

This clonotype was detected ten times or more. The chain has TRBV4-1 and TRBJ1-2; D gene uncertain. Germline V gene data show CDR1 as MGHRA and CDR2 as YSYEKL. V lost 0 bases, J lost 5 bases, and 19 bases lay in between. This CDR3 is 17 amino acids long. This CDR3 is CASSQDPQDGVLYGYTF. In DNA, the CDR3 is TGCGCCAGCAGCCAAGATCCCCAGGACGGGGTACTTTATGGCTACACCTTC.

Concerning this clonotype: Possible read error: a much larger clone is one base away. The chain joins TRBV7-9 to TRBJ2-3, with 11 bases lining up with TRBD2. Germline V gene lookup returns CDR1 SEHNR and CDR2 FQNEAQ (reference sequence). This CDR3 region has 16 residues. The CDR3 DNA reads TGTGCCAGCAGCGATACTAGCGGGAGTGTCACATATACGCAGTATTTT. This codes for CASSDTSGSVTYTQYF.

The rearrangement links TRBV27 to TRBJ1-2; possible D gene TRBD1, 6 bases. The CDR3 extends over 13 amino acids. Per germline, CDR1 MNHEY and CDR2 SMNVEV (reference sequence). Trimming stripped 5 bases from V and 7 bases from J, with 14 bases between. In nucleotides, the CDR3 is TGTGCCAGCAGTGGATCTAGGGGGGGTGGCTACACCTTC. Residues: CASSGSRGGGYTF.

In its sample, this clonotype was seen many times. The DNA for the CDR3 is TGTGCCAGCAGTGACGGATGGACCCAGTACTTC. It codes for CASSDGWTQYF. This chain links TRBV6-1 with TRBJ2-5; no definite D call. The length of the CDR3 is 11 residues. The V end lost 3 bases, the J end lost 7 bases, and 6 bases lay between the germline ends. From germline, CDR1 is MNHNS and CDR2 SASEGT.

This chain uses TRBV7-8 with TRBJ1-4, with a tentative D call TRBD1 (6 bases). Germline values: CDR1 SGHVS, CDR2 FQNEAQ. The CDR3 covers 15 residues. Trimming pared 2 bases from V and 7 bases from J, leaving 14 bases between. The CDR3 bases are TGTGCCAGCAGCTTATTTCTTAGGGGGAGTGAAAAACTGTTTTTT. Its translation: CASSLFLRGSEKLFF.

This clonotype was seen at least ten times. The genes are TRBV15 and TRBJ1-1, with 7 bases identical to TRBD1. Germline V CDR1 and CDR2: LNHNV, YYDKDF (reference sequence). The trim removed 3 bases at V and 5 bases at J, leaving 9 bases unmatched. CDR3 length equals 15 residues. The CDR3 DNA follows: TGTGCCACCAGCAGCGATCCACAGGGGCGGACTGAAGCTTTCTTT. It codes for CATSSDPQGRTEAFF.

This clonotype showed up many times. The rearrangement joins TRBV5-1 to TRBJ2-6; D is uncertain. The ends were cut back, 2 bases at V and 0 bases at J, with 9 bases in the middle. The germline CDR1 and CDR2 sequences are SGHRS and YFSETQ. The length of the CDR3 is 16 residues. In DNA form, the CDR3 reads TGCGCCAGCAGCTTCGACGGTCTCTCTGGGGCCAACGTCCTGACTTTC. Residues: CASSFDGLSGANVLTF.

A few counts support this clonotype. The genes are TRBV21-1 and TRBJ2-5; the table's D call, TRBD1, was not checked against the DNA. TRBV21-1 represents a pseudogene. This CDR3 is built from 15 residues. CDR3 loop: CASSRPDRGRETQYF. DNA for the CDR3: TGTGCCAGCAGCAGGCCGGACAGGGGGAGAGAGACCCAGTACTTC.

This clonotype turned up a few times. The chain's CDR3 is CASSQEDQLEQFF. As DNA, the CDR3 is TGCGCCAGCAGCCAAGAGGATCAGTTGGAGCAGTTCTTC. The genes are TRBV4-1 and TRBJ2-1; D remains unclear. Trimming removed 0 bases from V and 10 bases from J, with 10 bases in between. This CDR3 is 13 amino acids long. Germline V gene lookup returns CDR1 MGHRA and CDR2 YSYEKL.

J is TRBJ2-5 and V is TRBV4-2; weak D call: TRBD2 (5 bases). Germline V gives CDR1 LGHNA, CDR2 YNFKEQ. Deletions cut 2 bases from V and 2 bases from J, with 15 bases between. This CDR3 has 16 amino acids. The CDR3: CASSQQAGGVQETQYF. As DNA, the CDR3 is TGTGCCAGCAGCCAACAGGCGGGTGGCGTACAAGAGACCCAGTACTTC.

Remarks on this clonotype: A much larger clone lies one base from this, so it may be a read error. V and J are TRBV13 and TRBJ2-1, with D maybe TRBD2 (5 bases). CDR3 length: 17 residues. Germline CDR1 reads PRHDT; CDR2 reads FYEKMQ (reference sequence). In DNA form, the CDR3 reads TGTGCCAGCAGGAAGTCGTTCCTCAGCGGTTCCTACAATGAGCGGTTCTTC. It specifies CASRKSFLSGSYNERFF.